A single sample is the source of the 6 T cell receptor beta chains below, sequenced in a study of chemoradiotherapy in HPV16-positive cancers (dated 2022 in TCRdb). To prepare the library, the immunoSEQ multiplex PCR assay was applied. Drawn from immuneACCESS, this table holds only the in-frame rearrangements with V and J called that TCRdb kept. Clones are partly lost; checked studies trace under half to an unresolved V gene and leave the rest unexplained. In this sample the table shows roughly 9,000 clones, approximately 77% of which occur a single time. Around 41% of the sample rests with the top ten. This sample comprised tumor tissue, obtained from a patient who underwent chemoradiotherapy. The receptor source for this set is a human donor with HPV-associated anogenital cancer.

This clone was seen a handful of times. The V gene is TRBV27, the J gene TRBJ2-1; the match to TRBD2 covers 9 bases. Germline CDR1 MNHEY, CDR2 SMNVEV (reference sequence). CDR3 length: 12 amino acids. Unmatched junction bases numbered 3, after V lost 5 bases and J lost 10 bases. CDR3 loop: CASSPGTSEQFF. The CDR3 DNA is TGTGCCAGCAGTCCGGGGACTAGCGAGCAGTTCTTC.

The chain uses TRBV15 and TRBJ2-6; D gene unclear. Germline CDR1 is LNHNV and CDR2 is YYDKDF (reference sequence). This CDR3 has 15 amino acids. V was clipped by 0 bases and J by 0 bases, with 3 bases between them. CDR3 loop: CATSREVSGANVLTF. CDR3 DNA sequence: TGTGCCACCAGCAGAGAAGTCTCTGGGGCCAACGTCCTGACTTTC.

The chain joins TRBV18 to TRBJ1-5; D unresolved. The ends were cut back, 3 bases at V and 6 bases at J, with 15 bases in the middle. Germline V CDR1 and CDR2: KGHSH, LQKENI. The CDR3 length is 15 residues. For the CDR3, the DNA is TGTGCCAGCTCACCTCCCGGCACAGTCGGTCAGCCCCAGCATTTT. Protein product: CASSPPGTVGQPQHF.

V gene TRBV7-2 combines with J gene TRBJ1-1; D gene ambiguous. The CDR3 length is 15 residues. Deletions cut 3 bases from V and 3 bases from J, with 14 bases between. The germline CDR1 and CDR2 sequences are SGHTA and FQGNSA. The CDR3 loop is CASSFRPGWDTEAFF. The CDR3 nucleotides read TGTGCCAGCAGCTTCCGGCCGGGCTGGGACACTGAAGCTTTCTTT.

V usage is TRBV5-1 and J usage is TRBJ2-5; 8 bases map to TRBD2. CDR1 and CDR2 from the germline V gene are SGHRS and YFSETQ. V lost 1 base and J lost 5; bases outside the gene matches: 1. This CDR3 has 13 amino acids. CDR3 loop: CASSLRGGETQYF. For the CDR3, the DNA is TGCGCCAGCAGCTTGCGGGGGGGGGAGACCCAGTACTTC.

The chain joins TRBV15 to TRBJ1-4, with 7 bases matching TRBD1. J gave up 5 bases and V 1 base, and 4 bases lay outside the gene matches. The germline V gene has CDR1 LNHNV and CDR2 YYDKDF (reference sequence). This CDR3 is 15 amino acids long. The CDR3: CATSRGDSLNEKLFF. The DNA for the CDR3 is TGTGCCACCAGCAGAGGGGACAGTTTAAATGAAAAACTGTTTTTT.